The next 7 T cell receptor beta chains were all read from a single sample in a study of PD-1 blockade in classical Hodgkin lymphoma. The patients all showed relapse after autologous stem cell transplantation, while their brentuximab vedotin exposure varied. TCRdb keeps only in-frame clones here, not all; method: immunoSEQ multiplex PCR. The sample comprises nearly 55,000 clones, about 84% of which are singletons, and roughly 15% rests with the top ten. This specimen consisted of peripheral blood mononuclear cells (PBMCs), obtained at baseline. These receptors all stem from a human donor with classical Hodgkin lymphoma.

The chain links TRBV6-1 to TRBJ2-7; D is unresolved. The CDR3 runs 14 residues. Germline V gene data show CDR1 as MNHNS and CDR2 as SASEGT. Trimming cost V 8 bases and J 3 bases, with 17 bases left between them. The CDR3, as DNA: TGTGCCAGCGCCACTCGACCCCAGAACTACGAGCAGTACTTC. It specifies CASATRPQNYEQYF.

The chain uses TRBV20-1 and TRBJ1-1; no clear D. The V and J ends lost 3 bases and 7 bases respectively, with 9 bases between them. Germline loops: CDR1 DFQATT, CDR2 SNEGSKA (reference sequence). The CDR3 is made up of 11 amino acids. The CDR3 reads CSASRSNEAFF. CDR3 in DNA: TGCAGTGCTAGTCGGAGCAATGAAGCTTTCTTT.

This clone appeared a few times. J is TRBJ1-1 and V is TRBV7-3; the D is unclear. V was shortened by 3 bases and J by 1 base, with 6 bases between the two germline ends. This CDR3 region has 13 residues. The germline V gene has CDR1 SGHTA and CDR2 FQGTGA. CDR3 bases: TGTGCCAGCAGCTTGACACCGAACACTGAAGCTTTCTTT. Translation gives CASSLTPNTEAFF.

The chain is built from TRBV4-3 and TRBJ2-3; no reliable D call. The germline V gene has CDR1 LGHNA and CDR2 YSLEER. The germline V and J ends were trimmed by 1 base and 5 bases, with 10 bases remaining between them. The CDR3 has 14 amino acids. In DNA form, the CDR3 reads TGCGCCAGCAGCCAAGGTCGGTTTGGAGATACGCAGTATTTT. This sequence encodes CASSQGRFGDTQYF.

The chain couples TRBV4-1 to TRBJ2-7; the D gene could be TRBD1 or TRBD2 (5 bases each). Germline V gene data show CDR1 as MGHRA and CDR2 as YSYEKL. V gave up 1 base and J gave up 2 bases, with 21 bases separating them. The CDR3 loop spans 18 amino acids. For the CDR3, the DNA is TGCGCCAGCAGCCAAGGGGGGTTAATCGGATTGTCGGCCTACGAGCAGTACTTC. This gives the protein CASSQGGLIGLSAYEQYF.

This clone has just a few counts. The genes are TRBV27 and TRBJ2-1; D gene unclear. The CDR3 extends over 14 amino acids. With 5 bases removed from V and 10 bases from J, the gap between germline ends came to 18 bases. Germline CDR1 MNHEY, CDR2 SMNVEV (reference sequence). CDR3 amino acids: CASSPIRVLSEQFF. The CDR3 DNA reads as TGTGCCAGCAGTCCGATCCGTGTGTTGTCCGAGCAGTTCTTC.

CDR3 residues: CSPDGASGGGTTNEQYV. The CDR3 DNA is TGCAGCCCTGATGGGGCTAGCGGGGGGGGGACTACTAACGAGCAGTACGTC. The chain recombines TRBV29-1 with TRBJ2-7, with 12 nucleotides matching TRBD2. With V trimmed by 8 bases and J by 5 bases, 19 bases remained unmatched. Germline-derived CDR1 and CDR2 are SQVTM and ANQGSEA. This CDR3 is built from 17 residues.